This T cell receptor beta chain emerged from a study of T cell repertoires in cytomegalovirus infection. Overall study: Selection of CMV epitopes for the study included recently identified HLA-C-restricted and well-studied HLA-B-restricted ones. Public signatures in TCR beta pointed to CMV infection and matching HLA type.

The CDR3 is 14 amino acids. Unmatched junction bases numbered 7, after V lost 7 bases and J lost 3 bases. To note about this clonotype: No antigen is known for it.

Study results and limitations: Carriers of CMV plus the relevant HLA were identified by cumulative public TCR beta family frequency. HLA-C-restricted TCR beta clonotypes specific for CMV led the ex vivo response.

TCRdb re-called the reads with MiXCR, one entry per CDR3 protein. The sample records around 430,000 distinct CDR3 sequences, about 39% being singletons. This sequence joins TRBV12-3 or TRBV12-4 and TRBJ2-3; TRBD1 matches at 7 bases. This material consisted of cultured PBMCs, taken from culture after CMV antigen stimulation. This TCR was recovered from a human donor in good health (CMV status not recorded). Some clones in this sample may be carry-over from other donors' samples. In DNA form, the CDR3 reads TGTGCCAGCAATCGACAGGGCGTGACAGATACGCAGTATTTT. It yields the protein CASNRQGVTDTQYF.